Sequencing of this TCR beta chain was carried out in a study of shared clonotypes between healthy human individuals. This clone was counted a single time. Assay: immunoSEQ multiplex PCR; the TCRdb copy retains only in-frame clones and omits some. The sample consists of some 2.3 million clones, 80% to 95% of them appearing once. CDR1 is SGHRS, CDR2 YFSETQ, per germline. The CDR3 loop spans 17 amino acids. V gave up 2 bases and J gave up 4 bases; unmatched junction bases: 9. Source material: naive CD4+ T cells from PBMCs. Specified subset: CD45RA+ positively selected. V is TRBV5-1 and J is TRBJ2-3; TRBD2 agrees at 11 bases. The sequence was obtained from a man aged 18 to 30 in good health. Some clones in this sample may be carry-over from other donors' samples. The CDR3 sequence is CASSLGSSGRRSDTQYF. The CDR3 coding sequence is TGCGCCAGCAGCTTAGGGTCTAGCGGGAGGAGATCAGATACGCAGTATTTT.